The 23 T cell receptor beta chains below all came from one sample that was sequenced in a study of blood T cell repertoires in COVID-19. Clones were read by immunoSEQ multiplex PCR, and TCRdb kept only the in-frame ones, dropping some. The sample includes 250,000 or so clones, 85% to 90% of them seen just once. The sequenced sample consisted of peripheral blood. The receptors shown here come from a woman between 65 and 79 years old with active or convalescent COVID-19.

This chain connects TRBV7-2 to TRBJ2-5; 9 positions match TRBD1. V gave up 3 bases and J gave up 3 bases; unmatched junction bases: 2. Germline V CDR1 and CDR2: SGHTA, FQGNSA. This CDR3 is 14 amino acids long. The DNA for the CDR3 is TGTGCCAGCAGCTTTGACAGGGGGAAAGAGACCCAGTACTTC. Protein: CASSFDRGKETQYF. Using reference TRBV7-2 and TRBJ2-5 for the parts outside the CDR3, the full variable domain is GAGVSQSPSNKVTEKGKDVELRCDPISGHTALYWYRQSLGQGLEFLIYFQGNSAPDKSGLPSDRFSAERTGGSVSTLTIQRTQQEDSAVYLCASSFDRGKETQYFGPGTRLLVL.

The chain links TRBV4-1 to TRBJ2-5; D is uncertain. CDR3 size: 14 residues. V was shortened by 0 bases and J by 7 bases, with 12 bases between the two germline ends. Germline values: CDR1 MGHRA, CDR2 YSYEKL. The CDR3 DNA reads as TGCGCCAGCAGCCAAGAAAAACAGATCGGGACCCAGTACTTC. Protein product: CASSQEKQIGTQYF.

CDR3 amino acids: CASSSGSEGYTF. CDR3 nucleotide sequence: TGTGCCAGCAGTTCGGGATCTGAAGGCTACACCTTC. The J gene is TRBJ1-2, the V gene TRBV25-1, with D hard to call. Germline lookup yields CDR1 MGHDK and CDR2 SYGVNS. The CDR3 spans 12 residues. Trimming shortened V by 5 bases and J by 8 bases, and 12 bases separated the two germline ends.

The chain carries TRBV19 and TRBJ1-1, with D tentatively TRBD1 (6 bases). V was cut by 8 bases and J by 1 base, with 8 bases left in between. The CDR3 runs to 12 residues. Looked up from germline, CDR1 is LNHDA and CDR2 is SQIVND (reference sequence). For the CDR3, the DNA is TGTGCCAGTGGGGGACAGAACACTGAAGCTTTCTTT. It specifies CASGGQNTEAFF.

The chain recombines TRBV12-3 or TRBV12-4 with TRBJ1-4, with TRBD1 as a possible D gene (6 bases). V gave up 6 bases and J gave up 11 bases, with 13 bases separating them. The length of the CDR3 is 12 residues. CDR3 region: CASSQDRSKLFF. The CDR3 DNA follows: TGTGCCAGCAGCCAGGACAGAAGTAAACTGTTTTTT.

The J gene is TRBJ2-6, the V gene TRBV18; maybe TRBD2 (5 bases). V lost 6 bases to trimming and J lost 4 bases, with 10 bases between them. The CDR3 sequence is 14 residues long. CDR1 is KGHSH, CDR2 LQKENI, per germline. This CDR3 reads CASSRPGGANVLTF. The CDR3 coding sequence is TGTGCCAGCTCCCGTCCGGGAGGGGCCAACGTCCTGACTTTC.

V usage is TRBV5-1 and J usage is TRBJ1-1, with 9 positions matching TRBD1. This CDR3 is built from 17 residues. The V gene's germline CDR1 is SGHRS and CDR2 YFSETQ. Trimming took 4 bases from V and 1 from J; bases not matched to a gene: 11. The DNA for the CDR3 is TGCGCCAGCAGCAAGAAGTTGACAGGGGGTGGGAACACTGAAGCTTTCTTT. Translating gives CASSKKLTGGGNTEAFF.

The chain recombines TRBV19 with TRBJ2-7; D is ambiguous. This CDR3 contains 13 residues. Germline CDR1 is LNHDA and CDR2 is SQIVND (reference sequence). V lost 9 bases and J 3 bases, leaving 15 bases between the germline ends. The DNA for the CDR3 is TGTGCCAGCTCCACAGCAGCTGGCTACGAGCAGTACTTC. Encoded protein: CASSTAAGYEQYF.

This clone occurred once. This sequence joins TRBV3-1 (or the pseudogene TRBV3-2) and TRBJ2-3; 8 bases are a match to TRBD2. The CDR3 covers 16 residues. Per the germline V gene, CDR1 is LGHDT and CDR2 is YNNKEL (reference sequence). V lost 5 bases to trimming and J lost 4 bases; unmatched junction nucleotides: 11. Here the CDR3 DNA reads TGTGCCAGCAGCGAAGGTGGAGGCGGGGGGTCAGATACGCAGTATTTT. The encoded protein is CASSEGGGGGSDTQYF.

This clone appeared a few times. The rearrangement joins TRBV6-5 to TRBJ1-4; the match to TRBD1 covers 7 bases. Germline CDR1 MNHEY, CDR2 SVGAGI. Trimming took 6 bases from V and 8 from J; bases not matched to a gene: 6. CDR3 length equals 13 residues. The CDR3 protein is CASRRQGSEKLFF. The CDR3 DNA reads TGTGCCAGCAGACGACAGGGCAGCGAAAAACTGTTTTTT.

This rearrangement joins TRBV14 to TRBJ1-2, with TRBD1 matching over 9 bases. Per the germline V gene, CDR1 is SGHDN and CDR2 is FVKESK. V lost 2 bases and J lost 8; bases outside the gene matches: 3. There are 13 residues in the CDR3. CDR3 protein: CASSQRTGEGYTF. The CDR3 DNA reads TGTGCCAGCAGCCAACGGACAGGGGAAGGCTACACCTTC.

The chain joins TRBV12-3 or TRBV12-4 to TRBJ2-7; D possibly corresponds to TRBD1 (6 bases). The CDR3 contains 13 residues. V was trimmed by 5 bases and J by 3 bases, leaving 11 bases between them. This CDR3 is CASSRDTGYEQYF. The CDR3 DNA follows: TGTGCCAGCAGTCGGGACACAGGCTACGAGCAGTACTTC.

The chain combines TRBV18 with TRBJ1-3; 9 bases agree with TRBD1. Looked up from germline, CDR1 is KGHSH and CDR2 is LQKENI. Trimming cost V 3 bases and J 4 bases; bases outside gene matches: 7. The CDR3 totals 16 residues. The CDR3 loop is CASSPIQGAWGNTIYF. In DNA form, the CDR3 reads TGTGCCAGCTCACCGATACAGGGGGCTTGGGGAAACACCATATATTTT.

This sequence joins TRBV19 and TRBJ2-7; possible D gene TRBD1, 6 bases. CDR1 and CDR2 from the germline V gene are LNHDA and SQIVND (reference sequence). The CDR3 spans 13 residues. V dropped 5 bases and J dropped 3 bases, with 11 bases sitting between them. The DNA of the CDR3 is TGTGCCAGTAGTCTACAGGGTGTCTACGAGCAGTACTTC. Its translation is CASSLQGVYEQYF.

The chain has TRBV18 and TRBJ2-1; no firm D call. The CDR3 covers 13 residues. Per germline, CDR1 KGHSH and CDR2 LQKENI. V lost 2 bases, J lost 6 bases, and 8 bases lay in between. CDR3 coding DNA: TGTGCCAGCTCACCAGTTAGAACCAATGAGCAGTTCTTC. Protein product: CASSPVRTNEQFF.

The chain joins TRBV5-6 to TRBJ1-2; D is uncertain. V was clipped by 6 bases and J by 8 bases, with 17 bases between them. CDR3 length equals 13 residues. Germline lookup yields CDR1 SGHDT and CDR2 YYEEEE. CDR3 amino acids: CASTSLFSAGYTF. The CDR3 nucleotides read TGTGCCAGCACCTCTCTTTTTAGCGCGGGCTACACCTTC.

This CDR3 is CASSQGLYYEQYF. DNA of the CDR3: TGCGCCAGCAGCCAGGGACTATACTACGAGCAGTACTTC. The V and J genes are TRBV4-3 and TRBJ2-7; 7 bases are shared with TRBD2. Unmatched junction bases numbered 2, after V lost 3 bases and J lost 3 bases. CDR1 is LGHNA and CDR2 is YSLEER in the germline V gene. The CDR3 loop spans 13 amino acids.

The genes are TRBV11-3 and TRBJ2-3; unclear D gene. V was clipped by 5 bases and J by 1 base, with 10 bases between them. The germline V gene has CDR1 SGHNT and CDR2 YENEEA. The CDR3 is made up of 14 amino acids. This CDR3 is CASSPTPRTDTQYF. DNA for the CDR3: TGTGCCAGCAGCCCGACTCCACGCACAGATACGCAGTATTTT. Variable domain in full (rest from reference TRBV11-3 and TRBJ2-3): EAGVVQSPRYKIIEKKQPVAFWCNPISGHNTLYWYLQNLGQGPELLIRYENEEAVDDSQLPKDRFSAERLKGVDSTLKIQPAELGDSAVYLCASSPTPRTDTQYFGPGTRLTVL.

The V call is TRBV5-8, the J call TRBJ1-4; 7 nucleotides agree with TRBD1. The CDR3 has 18 residues. CDR1 SGHTS and CDR2 YDEGEE come from the germline V gene. With 0 bases clipped from V and 3 bases from J, the junction kept 11 bases outside the gene matches. CDR3 sequence: CASSLGTGNRVSNEKLFF. DNA for the CDR3: TGTGCCAGCAGCTTGGGGACAGGAAATAGGGTCTCTAATGAAAAACTGTTTTTT.

This chain links TRBV12-1 with TRBJ2-6; TRBD2 is taken as the D call from the table, unchecked against the DNA. TRBV12-1 is an annotated pseudogene. The CDR3 covers 19 residues. The CDR3 reads CASSFRLAGALTGANVLTF. The CDR3 bases are TGTGCCAGCAGCTTCAGACTAGCGGGGGCCCTAACTGGGGCCAACGTCCTGACTTTC.

The chain joins TRBV19 to TRBJ1-2; D not certain. V gave up 7 bases and J gave up 5 bases, with 8 bases separating them. This CDR3 is 11 amino acids long. In germline, CDR1 is LNHDA, CDR2 SQIVND (reference sequence). CDR3 DNA: TGTGCCAGTACCCCAGGTTATGGCTACACCTTC. It encodes CASTPGYGYTF. Full variable domain (missing parts from reference TRBV19 and TRBJ1-2): DGGITQSPKYLFRKEGQNVTLSCEQNLNHDAMYWYRQDPGQGLRLIYYSQIVNDFQKGDIAEGYSVSREKKESFPLTVTSAQKNPTAFYLCASTPGYGYTFGSGTRLTVV.

The chain carries TRBV6-6 and TRBJ2-1; 8 positions agree with TRBD1. The CDR3 is made up of 15 amino acids. CDR1 and CDR2 from the germline V gene are MNHNY and SVGAGI (reference sequence). Trimming took 2 bases from V and 5 from J; bases not matched to a gene: 5. The CDR3 DNA follows: TGTGCCAGCAGTTACCCCCCGGACAGGGACAATGAGCAGTTCTTC. Protein: CASSYPPDRDNEQFF.

V is TRBV5-1 and J is TRBJ2-1; 9 positions match TRBD2. Germline-derived CDR1 and CDR2 are SGHRS and YFSETQ. The J segment lost 6 bases and the V segment lost 4 bases, leaving 11 bases of the junction unmatched. The CDR3 loop spans 16 amino acids. CDR3 sequence (DNA): TGCGCCAGCAGCCCGAGGTTGGTAGCGGGAGTCAATGAGCAGTTCTTC. Translated, it gives CASSPRLVAGVNEQFF.